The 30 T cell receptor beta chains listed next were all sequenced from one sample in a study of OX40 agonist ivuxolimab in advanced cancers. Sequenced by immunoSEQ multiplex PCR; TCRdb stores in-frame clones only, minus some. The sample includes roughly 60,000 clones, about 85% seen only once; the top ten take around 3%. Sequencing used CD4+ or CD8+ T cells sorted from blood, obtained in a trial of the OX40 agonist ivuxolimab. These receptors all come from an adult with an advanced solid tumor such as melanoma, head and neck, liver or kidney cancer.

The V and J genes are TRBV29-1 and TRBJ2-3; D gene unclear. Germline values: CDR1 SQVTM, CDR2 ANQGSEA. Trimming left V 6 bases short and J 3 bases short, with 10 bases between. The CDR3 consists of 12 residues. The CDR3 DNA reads TGCAGCGTCGCCTCCGGGACAGATACGCAGTATTTT. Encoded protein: CSVASGTDTQYF.

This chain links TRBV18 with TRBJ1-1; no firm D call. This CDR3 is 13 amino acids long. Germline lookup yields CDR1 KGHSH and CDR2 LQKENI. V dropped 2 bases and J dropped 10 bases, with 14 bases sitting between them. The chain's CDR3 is CASSPSPRGRAFF. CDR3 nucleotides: TGTGCCAGCTCACCAAGTCCCCGGGGTAGAGCTTTCTTT.

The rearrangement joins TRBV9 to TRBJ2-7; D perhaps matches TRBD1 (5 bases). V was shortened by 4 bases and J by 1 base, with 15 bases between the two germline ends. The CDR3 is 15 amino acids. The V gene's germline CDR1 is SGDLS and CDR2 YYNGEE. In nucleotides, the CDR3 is TGTGCCAGCAGCTCAACGGCTCAGGGATCCTACGAGCAGTACTTC. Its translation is CASSSTAQGSYEQYF.

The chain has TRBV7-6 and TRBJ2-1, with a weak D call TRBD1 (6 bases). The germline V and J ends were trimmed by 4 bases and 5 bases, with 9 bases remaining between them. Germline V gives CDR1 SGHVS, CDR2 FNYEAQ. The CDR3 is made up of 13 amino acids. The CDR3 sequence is CASSWGQNNEQFF. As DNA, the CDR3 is TGTGCCAGCAGCTGGGGACAAAACAATGAGCAGTTCTTC.

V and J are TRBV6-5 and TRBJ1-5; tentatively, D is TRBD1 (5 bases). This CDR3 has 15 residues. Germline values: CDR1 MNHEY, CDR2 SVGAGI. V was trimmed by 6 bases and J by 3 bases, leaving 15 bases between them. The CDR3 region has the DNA TGTGCCAGCAGCCCGGGGCCCCACGACAATCAGCCCCAGCATTTT. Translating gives CASSPGPHDNQPQHF.

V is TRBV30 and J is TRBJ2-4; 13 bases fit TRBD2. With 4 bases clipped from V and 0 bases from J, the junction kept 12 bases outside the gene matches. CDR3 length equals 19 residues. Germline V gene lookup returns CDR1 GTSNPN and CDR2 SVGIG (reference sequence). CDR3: CAWKQPGLAGILAKNIQYF. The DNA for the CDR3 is TGTGCCTGGAAACAACCGGGACTAGCGGGGATACTAGCCAAAAACATTCAGTACTTC. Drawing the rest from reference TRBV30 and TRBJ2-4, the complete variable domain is SQTIHQWPATLVQPVGSPLSLECTVEGTSNPNLYWYRQAAGRGLQLLFYSVGIGQISSEVPQNLSASRPQDRQFILSSKKLLLSDSGFYLCAWKQPGLAGILAKNIQYFGAGTRLSVL.

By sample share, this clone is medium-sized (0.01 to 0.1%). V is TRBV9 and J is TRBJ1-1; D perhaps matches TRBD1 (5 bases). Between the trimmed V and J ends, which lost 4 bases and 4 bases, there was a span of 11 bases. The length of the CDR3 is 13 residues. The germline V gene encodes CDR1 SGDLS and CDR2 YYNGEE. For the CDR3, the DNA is TGTGCCAGCAGCACCCACGGGGGCACTGAAGCTTTCTTT. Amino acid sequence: CASSTHGGTEAFF.

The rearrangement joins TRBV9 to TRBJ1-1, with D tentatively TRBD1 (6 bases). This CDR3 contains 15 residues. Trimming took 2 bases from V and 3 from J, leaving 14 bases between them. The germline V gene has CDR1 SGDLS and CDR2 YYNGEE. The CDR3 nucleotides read TGTGCCAGCAGCGTGGGGTGGGGGCAGGACACTGAAGCTTTCTTT. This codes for CASSVGWGQDTEAFF.

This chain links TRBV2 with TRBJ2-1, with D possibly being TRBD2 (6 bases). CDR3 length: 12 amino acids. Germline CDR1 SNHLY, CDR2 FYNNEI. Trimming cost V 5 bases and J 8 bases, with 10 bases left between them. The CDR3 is CASSPDYHEQFF. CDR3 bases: TGTGCCAGCAGTCCGGACTATCATGAGCAGTTCTTC.

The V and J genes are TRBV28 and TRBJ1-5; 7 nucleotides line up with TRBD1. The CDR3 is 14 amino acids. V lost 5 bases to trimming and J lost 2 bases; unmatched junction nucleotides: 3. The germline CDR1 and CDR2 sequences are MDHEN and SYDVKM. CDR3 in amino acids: CASSQGGGNQPQHF. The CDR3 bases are TGTGCCAGCAGTCAGGGGGGAGGCAATCAGCCCCAGCATTTT.

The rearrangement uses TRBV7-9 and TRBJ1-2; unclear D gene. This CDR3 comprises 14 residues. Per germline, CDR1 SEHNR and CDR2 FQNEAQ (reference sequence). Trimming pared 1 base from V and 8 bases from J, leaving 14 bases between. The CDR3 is CASSLDLITGGYTF. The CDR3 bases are TGTGCCAGCAGCTTAGACCTCATTACCGGGGGCTACACCTTC.

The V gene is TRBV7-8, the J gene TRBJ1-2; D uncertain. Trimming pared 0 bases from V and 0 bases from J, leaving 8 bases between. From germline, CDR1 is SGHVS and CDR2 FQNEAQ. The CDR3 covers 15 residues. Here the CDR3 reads CASSLADGTNYGYTF. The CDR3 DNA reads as TGTGCCAGCAGCTTAGCCGACGGTACTAACTATGGCTACACCTTC. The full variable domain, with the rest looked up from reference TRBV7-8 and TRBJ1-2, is GAGVSQSPRYKVAKRGQDVALRCDPISGHVSLFWYQQALGQGPEFLTYFQNEAQLDKSGLPSDRFFAERPEGSVSTLKIQRTQQEDSAVYLCASSLADGTNYGYTFGSGTRLTVV.

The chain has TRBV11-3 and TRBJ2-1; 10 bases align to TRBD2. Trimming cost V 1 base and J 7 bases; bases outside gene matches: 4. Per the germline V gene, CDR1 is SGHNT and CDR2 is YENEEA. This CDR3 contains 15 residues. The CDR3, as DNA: TGTGCCAGCAGCTTAGGCTCTAGCGGGGGTAATGAGCAGTTCTTC. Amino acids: CASSLGSSGGNEQFF.

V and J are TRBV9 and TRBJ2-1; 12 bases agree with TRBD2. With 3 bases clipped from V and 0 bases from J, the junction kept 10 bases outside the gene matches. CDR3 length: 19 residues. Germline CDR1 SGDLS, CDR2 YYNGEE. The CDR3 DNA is TGTGCCAGCAGCGGCGGACTAGCGGGGTCCCTAAGCTCCTACAATGAGCAGTTCTTC. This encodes CASSGGLAGSLSSYNEQFF.

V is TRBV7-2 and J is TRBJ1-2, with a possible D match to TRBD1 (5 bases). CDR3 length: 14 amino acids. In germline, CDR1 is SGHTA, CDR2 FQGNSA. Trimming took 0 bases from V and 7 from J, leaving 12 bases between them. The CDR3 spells CASSLAVRAAGYTF. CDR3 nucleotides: TGTGCCAGCAGCTTAGCTGTCAGGGCGGCTGGCTACACCTTC.

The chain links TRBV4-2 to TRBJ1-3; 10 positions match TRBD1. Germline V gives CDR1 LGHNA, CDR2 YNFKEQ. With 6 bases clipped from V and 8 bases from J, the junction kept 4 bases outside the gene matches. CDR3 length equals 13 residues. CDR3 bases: TGTGCCAGCAGGACAGGGGGCCGGGACACCATATATTTT. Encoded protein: CASRTGGRDTIYF.

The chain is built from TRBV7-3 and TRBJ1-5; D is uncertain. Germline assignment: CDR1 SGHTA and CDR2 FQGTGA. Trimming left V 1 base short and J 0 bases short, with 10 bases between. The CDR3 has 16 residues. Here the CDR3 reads CASSLNIDNSNQPQHF. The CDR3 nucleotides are TGTGCCAGCAGCTTAAATATTGATAATAGCAATCAGCCCCAGCATTTT.

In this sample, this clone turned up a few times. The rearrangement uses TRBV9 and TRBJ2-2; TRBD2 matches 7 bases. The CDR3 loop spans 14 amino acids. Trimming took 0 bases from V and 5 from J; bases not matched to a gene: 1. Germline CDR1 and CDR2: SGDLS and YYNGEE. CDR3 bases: TGTGCCAGCAGCGTAGCCGGGGGGACCGGGGAGCTGTTTTTT. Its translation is CASSVAGGTGELFF.

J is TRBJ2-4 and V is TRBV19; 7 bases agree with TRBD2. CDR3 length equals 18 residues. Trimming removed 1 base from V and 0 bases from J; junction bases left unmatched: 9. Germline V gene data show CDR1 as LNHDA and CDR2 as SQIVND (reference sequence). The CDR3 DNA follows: TGTGCCAGTAGTATAGTGGCGGGAGTACGTGTAGCCAAAAACATTCAGTACTTC. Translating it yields CASSIVAGVRVAKNIQYF.

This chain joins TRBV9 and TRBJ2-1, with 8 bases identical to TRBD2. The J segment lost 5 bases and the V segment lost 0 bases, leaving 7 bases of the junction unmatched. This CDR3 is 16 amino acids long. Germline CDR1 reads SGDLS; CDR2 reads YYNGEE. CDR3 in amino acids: CASSVVGRGANNEQFF. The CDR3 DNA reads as TGTGCCAGCAGCGTAGTAGGGCGGGGGGCTAACAATGAGCAGTTCTTC.

CDR3 amino acids: CASSSGTYGYTF. The CDR3 DNA reads TGTGCCAGCAGTTCAGGGACTTATGGCTACACCTTC. The gene calls are TRBV2 and TRBJ1-2; D is perhaps TRBD1 (5 bases). The CDR3 extends over 12 amino acids. Germline CDR1 reads SNHLY; CDR2 reads FYNNEI. The V and J ends lost 5 bases and 5 bases respectively, with 9 bases between them.

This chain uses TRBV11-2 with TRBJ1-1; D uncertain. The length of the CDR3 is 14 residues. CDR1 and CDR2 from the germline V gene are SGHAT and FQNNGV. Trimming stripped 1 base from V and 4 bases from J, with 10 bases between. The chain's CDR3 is CASSLVLGSTEAFF. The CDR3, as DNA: TGTGCCAGCAGCTTAGTGTTGGGTAGCACTGAAGCTTTCTTT. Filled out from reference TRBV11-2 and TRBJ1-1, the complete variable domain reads EAGVAQSPRYKIIEKRQSVAFWCNPISGHATLYWYQQILGQGPKLLIQFQNNGVVDDSQLPKDRFSAERLKGVDSTLKIQPAKLEDSAVYLCASSLVLGSTEAFFGQGTRLTVV.

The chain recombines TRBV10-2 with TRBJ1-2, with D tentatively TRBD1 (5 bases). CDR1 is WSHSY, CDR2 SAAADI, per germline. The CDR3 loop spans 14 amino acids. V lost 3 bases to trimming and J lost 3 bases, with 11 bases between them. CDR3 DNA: TGCGCCAGCAGTGAATACTCGGGGGACTATGGCTACACCTTC. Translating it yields CASSEYSGDYGYTF.

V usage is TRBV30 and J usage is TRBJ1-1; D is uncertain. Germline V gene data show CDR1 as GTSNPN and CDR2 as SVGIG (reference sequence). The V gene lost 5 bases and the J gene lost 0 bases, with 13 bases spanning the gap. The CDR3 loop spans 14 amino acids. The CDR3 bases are TGTGCCTGGGCAAATCCACCTTTGAACACTGAAGCTTTCTTT. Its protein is CAWANPPLNTEAFF.

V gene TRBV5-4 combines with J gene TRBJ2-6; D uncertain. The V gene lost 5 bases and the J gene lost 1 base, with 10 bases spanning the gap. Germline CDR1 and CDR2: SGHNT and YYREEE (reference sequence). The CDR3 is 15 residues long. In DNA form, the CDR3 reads TGTGCCAGCAGTCAAAGGGTATCTGGGGCCAACGTCCTGACTTTC. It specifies CASSQRVSGANVLTF.

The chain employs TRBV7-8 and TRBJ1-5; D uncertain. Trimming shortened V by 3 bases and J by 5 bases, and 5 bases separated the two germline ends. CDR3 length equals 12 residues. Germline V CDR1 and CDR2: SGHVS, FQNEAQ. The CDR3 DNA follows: TGTGCCAGCAGCTTTTCCGATCAGCCCCAGCATTTT. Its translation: CASSFSDQPQHF.

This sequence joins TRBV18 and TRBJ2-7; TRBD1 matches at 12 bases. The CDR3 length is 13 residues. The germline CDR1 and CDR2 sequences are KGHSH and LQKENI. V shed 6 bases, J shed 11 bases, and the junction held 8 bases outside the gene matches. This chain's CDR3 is CASSPEGQGAKYF. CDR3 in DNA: TGTGCCAGCTCCCCTGAGGGACAGGGGGCTAAGTACTTC.

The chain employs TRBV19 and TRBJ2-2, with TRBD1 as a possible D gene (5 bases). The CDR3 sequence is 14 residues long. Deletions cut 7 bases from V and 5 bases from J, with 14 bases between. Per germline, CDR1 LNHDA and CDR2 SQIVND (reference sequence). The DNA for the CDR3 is TGTGCCAGTAATATGTTTAGGGGTACCGGGGAGCTGTTTTTT. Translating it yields CASNMFRGTGELFF.

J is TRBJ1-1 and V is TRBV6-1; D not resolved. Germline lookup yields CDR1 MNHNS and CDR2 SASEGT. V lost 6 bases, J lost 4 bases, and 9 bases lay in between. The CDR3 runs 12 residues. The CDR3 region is CASRSGRTEAFF. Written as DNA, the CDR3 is TGTGCCAGCAGGTCCGGGCGCACTGAAGCTTTCTTT.

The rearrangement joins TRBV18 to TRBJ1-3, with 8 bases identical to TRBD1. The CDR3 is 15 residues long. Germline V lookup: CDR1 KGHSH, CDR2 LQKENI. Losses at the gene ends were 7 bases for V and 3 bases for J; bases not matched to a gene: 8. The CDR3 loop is CASLNQGASGNTIYF. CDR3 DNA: TGTGCCAGCTTGAATCAGGGGGCAAGTGGAAACACCATATATTTT.